Listed below are T cell receptor beta chains from one sample, sequenced in a study of blood T cell repertoires in COVID-19. Method: immunoSEQ multiplex PCR; TCRdb's copy keeps in-frame clones and lacks some. The data contain 110,000 to 150,000 clones, roughly 79% of them singletons. Material: peripheral blood. The receptors were sampled from a man aged 50 to 59 with active or convalescent COVID-19. CDR3s include the opening cysteine and the closing phenylalanine or tryptophan. Fields, in order: clone size, J gene, D gene, V gene, CDR3 protein, CDR3 DNA. A D gene is named only where the DNA matches it firmly. The size field is filled for only some rows; it gives once, few, many or a size class.

clone_size: NA
j_call: TRBJ2-7
d_call: NA
v_call: TRBV28
cdr3_aa: CASSHPGTLSSYEQYF
cdr3_nt: TGTGCCAGCAGTCACCCCGGGACTCTTAGCTCCTACGAGCAGTACTTC

clone_size: NA
j_call: TRBJ2-7
d_call: NA
v_call: TRBV12-3/TRBV12-4
cdr3_aa: CASSPDSSYEQYF
cdr3_nt: TGTGCCAGCAGTCCTGACTCCTCCTACGAGCAGTACTTC

clone_size: NA
j_call: TRBJ1-5
d_call: TRBD1
v_call: TRBV30
cdr3_aa: CAWSGQGAQPQHF
cdr3_nt: TGTGCCTGGAGTGGACAGGGGGCCCAGCCCCAGCATTTT

clone_size: NA
j_call: TRBJ1-2
d_call: NA
v_call: TRBV9
cdr3_aa: CASSVEPRGGYGYTF
cdr3_nt: TGTGCCAGCAGCGTAGAACCGAGAGGGGGCTATGGCTACACCTTC

clone_size: NA
j_call: TRBJ2-2
d_call: NA
v_call: TRBV3-1/TRBV3-2
cdr3_aa: CASSLGPLRSGELFF
cdr3_nt: TGTGCCAGCAGCCTGGGGCCTCTCAGATCCGGGGAGCTGTTTTTT

clone_size: NA
j_call: TRBJ2-5
d_call: NA
v_call: TRBV5-4
cdr3_aa: CASSLAAGGQETQYF
cdr3_nt: TGTGCCAGCAGCTTAGCGGCAGGAGGTCAAGAGACCCAGTACTTC

clone_size: NA
j_call: TRBJ2-2
d_call: NA
v_call: TRBV27
cdr3_aa: CASSLLWEWTGELFF
cdr3_nt: TGTGCCAGCAGTTTATTGTGGGAGTGGACCGGGGAGCTGTTTTTT

clone_size: NA
j_call: TRBJ2-7
d_call: NA
v_call: TRBV5-1
cdr3_aa: CASSPPLNIGDEQYF
cdr3_nt: TGCGCCAGCAGCCCCCCGTTAAATATAGGGGACGAGCAGTACTTC

clone_size: few
j_call: TRBJ1-4
d_call: TRBD1
v_call: TRBV15
cdr3_aa: CATSRDDREVPTNEKLFF
cdr3_nt: TGTGCCACCAGCAGAGATGACAGGGAGGTTCCAACTAATGAAAAACTGTTTTTT

clone_size: NA
j_call: TRBJ1-1
d_call: NA
v_call: TRBV28
cdr3_aa: CASRHTPGTEAFF
cdr3_nt: TGTGCCAGCAGACACACGCCCGGGACTGAAGCTTTCTTT

clone_size: few
j_call: TRBJ2-5
d_call: TRBD2
v_call: TRBV28
cdr3_aa: CASSFTGLAGQETQYF
cdr3_nt: TGTGCCAGCAGTTTCACAGGCCTAGCGGGGCAAGAGACCCAGTACTTC

clone_size: NA
j_call: TRBJ2-7
d_call: TRBD2
v_call: TRBV4-1
cdr3_aa: CASSRGLAGNYEQYF
cdr3_nt: TGCGCCAGCAGCCGGGGACTAGCGGGAAACTACGAGCAGTACTTC

clone_size: NA
j_call: TRBJ1-1
d_call: TRBD1
v_call: TRBV30
cdr3_aa: CALDRGKGTEAFF
cdr3_nt: TGTGCCTTGGACAGGGGAAAGGGGACTGAAGCTTTCTTT

clone_size: once
j_call: TRBJ2-7
d_call: NA
v_call: TRBV15
cdr3_aa: CATSRDPWERYF
cdr3_nt: TGTGCCACCAGCAGAGATCCGTGGGAGAGGTACTTC

clone_size: NA
j_call: TRBJ2-7
d_call: TRBD2
v_call: TRBV19
cdr3_aa: CASSDLAGSYEQYF
cdr3_nt: TGTGCCAGTAGTGATTTAGCGGGTTCCTACGAGCAGTACTTC

clone_size: NA
j_call: TRBJ2-5
d_call: TRBD2
v_call: TRBV9
cdr3_aa: CASSVDVTSETQYF
cdr3_nt: TGTGCCAGCAGCGTAGACGTGACTAGCGAGACCCAGTACTTC

clone_size: NA
j_call: TRBJ2-2
d_call: TRBD2
v_call: TRBV5-1
cdr3_aa: CASSLWAGGPEKAGELFF
cdr3_nt: TGCGCCAGCAGCTTGTGGGCGGGAGGGCCGGAAAAGGCCGGGGAGCTGTTTTTT

clone_size: NA
j_call: TRBJ2-3
d_call: TRBD2
v_call: TRBV30
cdr3_aa: CAWSVLGRADTQYF
cdr3_nt: TGTGCCTGGAGTGTACTTGGGAGGGCAGATACGCAGTATTTT

clone_size: few
j_call: TRBJ1-5
d_call: NA
v_call: TRBV27
cdr3_aa: CASSLSFYQPQHF
cdr3_nt: TGTGCCAGCAGTTTATCGTTCTATCAGCCCCAGCATTTT

clone_size: NA
j_call: TRBJ2-1
d_call: TRBD2
v_call: TRBV15
cdr3_aa: CATSRELAGYNEQFF
cdr3_nt: TGTGCCACCAGCAGAGAACTAGCGGGGTACAATGAGCAGTTCTTC

clone_size: NA
j_call: TRBJ2-2
d_call: NA
v_call: TRBV6-1
cdr3_aa: CASSERGNTGELFF
cdr3_nt: TGTGCCAGCAGTGAAAGGGGGAATACAGGGGAGCTGTTTTTT

clone_size: once
j_call: TRBJ2-7
d_call: TRBD2
v_call: TRBV9
cdr3_aa: CASSVGGSFSYEQYF
cdr3_nt: TGTGCCAGCAGCGTCGGCGGGAGTTTCTCCTACGAGCAGTACTTC

clone_size: NA
j_call: TRBJ1-1
d_call: TRBD1
v_call: TRBV7-2
cdr3_aa: CASSSLAGGNTEAFF
cdr3_nt: TGTGCCAGCAGTTCCTTGGCAGGGGGCAACACTGAAGCTTTCTTT

clone_size: NA
j_call: TRBJ2-3
d_call: NA
v_call: TRBV19
cdr3_aa: CASSIRSGTSTDTQYF
cdr3_nt: TGTGCCAGTAGTATCCGATCCGGGACTAGCACAGATACGCAGTATTTT

clone_size: NA
j_call: TRBJ2-5
d_call: TRBD2
v_call: TRBV24-1
cdr3_aa: CATSEGLAQETQYF
cdr3_nt: TGTGCCACCAGTGAAGGACTAGCCCAAGAGACCCAGTACTTC

clone_size: NA
j_call: TRBJ2-1
d_call: TRBD2
v_call: TRBV7-3
cdr3_aa: CASSSTSDHEQFF
cdr3_nt: TGTGCCAGCAGCTCGACTAGCGACCATGAGCAGTTCTTC

clone_size: many
j_call: TRBJ2-1
d_call: TRBD2
v_call: TRBV9
cdr3_aa: CASSPPGIAGFNEQFF
cdr3_nt: TGTGCCAGCAGCCCCCCGGGAATAGCGGGGTTCAATGAGCAGTTCTTC

clone_size: NA
j_call: TRBJ2-2
d_call: TRBD1
v_call: TRBV30
cdr3_aa: CAWRSGQGAGTGELFF
cdr3_nt: TGTGCCTGGAGATCGGGACAGGGGGCGGGTACCGGGGAGCTGTTTTTT

clone_size: NA
j_call: TRBJ2-5
d_call: TRBD1
v_call: TRBV6-6
cdr3_aa: CASLRQGLETQYF
cdr3_nt: TGTGCCAGTCTTAGACAGGGTCTAGAGACCCAGTACTTC

clone_size: NA
j_call: TRBJ2-1
d_call: NA
v_call: TRBV7-8
cdr3_aa: CASSSGQNSYNEQFF
cdr3_nt: TGTGCCAGCAGCTCCGGACAAAACTCCTACAATGAGCAGTTCTTC

clone_size: NA
j_call: TRBJ2-6
d_call: NA
v_call: TRBV15
cdr3_aa: CATSREEEGPGANVLTF
cdr3_nt: TGTGCCACCAGCAGAGAGGAGGAGGGACCGGGGGCCAACGTCCTGACTTTC

clone_size: NA
j_call: TRBJ1-4
d_call: NA
v_call: TRBV6-9
cdr3_aa: CASSYSNGEKLFF
cdr3_nt: TGTGCCAGCAGTTATTCCAACGGGGAAAAACTGTTTTTT

clone_size: few
j_call: TRBJ1-2
d_call: NA
v_call: TRBV21-1
cdr3_aa: CASSKGQGDYGYTF
cdr3_nt: TGTGCCAGCAGCAAAGGACAGGGGGACTATGGCTACACCTTC

clone_size: NA
j_call: TRBJ1-1
d_call: NA
v_call: TRBV12-3/TRBV12-4
cdr3_aa: CASSPTGRTEAFF
cdr3_nt: TGTGCCAGCAGCCCAACAGGACGTACTGAAGCTTTCTTT

clone_size: NA
j_call: TRBJ2-5
d_call: TRBD2
v_call: TRBV10-1
cdr3_aa: CASSDPGLAEETQYF
cdr3_nt: TGCGCCAGCAGTGATCCCGGACTAGCGGAAGAGACCCAGTACTTC

clone_size: NA
j_call: TRBJ2-2
d_call: NA
v_call: TRBV5-1
cdr3_aa: CASSLNTGELFF
cdr3_nt: TGCGCCAGCAGCCTGAACACCGGGGAGCTGTTTTTT

clone_size: NA
j_call: TRBJ1-3
d_call: NA
v_call: TRBV18
cdr3_aa: CASSPKDRWDGNTIYF
cdr3_nt: TGTGCCAGCTCACCCAAGGACAGATGGGATGGAAACACCATATATTTT

clone_size: few
j_call: TRBJ2-1
d_call: TRBD1
v_call: TRBV25-1
cdr3_aa: CASSERGQLDEQFF
cdr3_nt: TGTGCCAGCAGTGAGAGGGGACAGTTGGATGAGCAGTTCTTC

clone_size: NA
j_call: TRBJ1-6
d_call: NA
v_call: TRBV28
cdr3_aa: CASRADRFNSPLHF
cdr3_nt: TGTGCCAGCAGGGCGGACAGATTTAATTCACCCCTCCACTTT

clone_size: few
j_call: TRBJ2-7
d_call: NA
v_call: TRBV10-3
cdr3_aa: CAISGQTYEQYF
cdr3_nt: TGTGCCATCAGCGGACAGACCTACGAGCAGTACTTC

clone_size: NA
j_call: TRBJ2-7
d_call: NA
v_call: TRBV19
cdr3_aa: CASSMAQSYEQYF
cdr3_nt: TGTGCCAGTAGTATGGCACAGTCCTACGAGCAGTACTTC

clone_size: NA
j_call: TRBJ2-7
d_call: TRBD1
v_call: TRBV28
cdr3_aa: CASSNPPGQGSEEQYF
cdr3_nt: TGTGCCAGCAGTAACCCCCCGGGACAGGGGTCTGAAGAGCAGTACTTC

clone_size: NA
j_call: TRBJ2-7
d_call: TRBD1
v_call: TRBV29-1
cdr3_aa: CSAIGRKGASYEQYF
cdr3_nt: TGCAGCGCCATAGGGCGTAAGGGGGCCTCCTACGAGCAGTACTTC

clone_size: NA
j_call: TRBJ1-1
d_call: NA
v_call: TRBV7-6
cdr3_aa: CASSPRRGKTEAFF
cdr3_nt: TGTGCCAGCAGCCCCCGGCGGGGGAAGACTGAAGCTTTCTTT

clone_size: NA
j_call: TRBJ2-3
d_call: NA
v_call: TRBV5-1
cdr3_aa: CASSFTGDTDTQYF
cdr3_nt: TGCGCCAGCAGCTTCACAGGCGACACAGATACGCAGTATTTT

clone_size: NA
j_call: TRBJ1-1
d_call: NA
v_call: TRBV5-1
cdr3_aa: CASSLDGRVWTEAFF
cdr3_nt: TGCGCCAGCAGCTTGGATGGCAGGGTGTGGACTGAAGCTTTCTTT

clone_size: NA
j_call: TRBJ2-7
d_call: TRBD1
v_call: TRBV23-1
cdr3_aa: CASRKEGQENIYEQYF
cdr3_nt: TGCGCCAGCCGCAAAGAGGGACAGGAAAACATCTACGAGCAGTACTTC

clone_size: NA
j_call: TRBJ1-4
d_call: NA
v_call: TRBV7-9
cdr3_aa: CASRATGANEKLFF
cdr3_nt: TGTGCCAGCAGAGCGACAGGAGCTAATGAAAAACTGTTTTTT

clone_size: once
j_call: TRBJ1-3
d_call: NA
v_call: TRBV6-6
cdr3_aa: CASSYFPGGGNTIYF
cdr3_nt: TGTGCCAGCAGTTACTTTCCGGGGGGTGGAAACACCATATATTTT

clone_size: NA
j_call: TRBJ2-7
d_call: TRBD2
v_call: TRBV7-6
cdr3_aa: CASSEGTSGGYEQYF
cdr3_nt: TGTGCCAGCAGCGAAGGGACTAGCGGAGGTTACGAGCAGTACTTC

clone_size: NA
j_call: TRBJ2-5
d_call: NA
v_call: TRBV24-1
cdr3_aa: CATSYGGGRETQYF
cdr3_nt: TGTGCCACCAGTTACGGGGGTGGGCGAGAGACCCAGTACTTC

clone_size: once
j_call: TRBJ2-1
d_call: TRBD2
v_call: TRBV29-1
cdr3_aa: CSVGGTSGSLYNEQFF
cdr3_nt: TGCAGCGTGGGTGGGACTAGCGGGAGTCTCTACAATGAGCAGTTCTTC

clone_size: NA
j_call: TRBJ2-1
d_call: NA
v_call: TRBV5-6
cdr3_aa: CASSLAGRNRVHNEQFF
cdr3_nt: TGTGCCAGCAGCTTGGCCGGTCGTAACAGGGTCCACAATGAGCAGTTCTTC